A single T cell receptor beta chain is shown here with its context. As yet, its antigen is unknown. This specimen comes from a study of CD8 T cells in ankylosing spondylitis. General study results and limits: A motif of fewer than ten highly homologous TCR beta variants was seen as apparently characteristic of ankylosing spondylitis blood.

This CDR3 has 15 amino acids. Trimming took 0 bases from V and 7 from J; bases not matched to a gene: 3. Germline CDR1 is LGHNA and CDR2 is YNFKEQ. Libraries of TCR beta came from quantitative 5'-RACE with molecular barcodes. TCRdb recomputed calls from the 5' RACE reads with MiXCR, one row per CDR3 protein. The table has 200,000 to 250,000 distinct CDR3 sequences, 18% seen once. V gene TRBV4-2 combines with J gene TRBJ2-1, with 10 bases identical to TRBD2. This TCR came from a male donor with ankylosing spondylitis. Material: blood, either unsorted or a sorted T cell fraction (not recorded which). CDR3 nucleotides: TGTGCCAGCAGCCAAGACCCAGCGGGAGGGAATGAGCAGTTCTTC. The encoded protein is CASSQDPAGGNEQFF.